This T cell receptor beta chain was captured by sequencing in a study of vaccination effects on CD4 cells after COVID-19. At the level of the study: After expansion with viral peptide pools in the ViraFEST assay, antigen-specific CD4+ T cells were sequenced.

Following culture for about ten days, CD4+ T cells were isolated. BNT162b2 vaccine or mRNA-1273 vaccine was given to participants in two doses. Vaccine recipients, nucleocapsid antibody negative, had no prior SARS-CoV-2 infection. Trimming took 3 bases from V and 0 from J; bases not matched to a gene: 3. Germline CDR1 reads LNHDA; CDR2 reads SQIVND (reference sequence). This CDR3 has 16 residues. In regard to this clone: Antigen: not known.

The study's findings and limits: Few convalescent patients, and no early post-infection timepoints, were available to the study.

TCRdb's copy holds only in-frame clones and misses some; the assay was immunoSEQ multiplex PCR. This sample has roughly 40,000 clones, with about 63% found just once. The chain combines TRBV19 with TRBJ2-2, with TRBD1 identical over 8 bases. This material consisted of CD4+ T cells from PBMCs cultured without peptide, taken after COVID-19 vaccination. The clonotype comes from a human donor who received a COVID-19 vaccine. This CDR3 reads CASSIGQGTNTGELFF. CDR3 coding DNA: TGTGCCAGTAGTATCGGACAGGGTACGAACACCGGGGAGCTGTTTTTT.